This entry lists 8 T cell receptor beta chains sequenced from one sample in a study of graft-versus-host responses after intestinal transplantation. No antigen has been identified for these receptors. This table comes from immunoSEQ multiplex PCR, and its TCRdb copy is limited to in-frame clones, with some not included. The sample records approximately 50,000 clones, approximately 88% being singletons. Sequencing used unstimulated CD4+ T cells sorted from spleen or lymph node cells, obtained before transplant. Receptors were obtained from a human donor who was the organ donor for an intestinal transplant.

This chain joins TRBV6-1 and TRBJ1-2; tentative D call: TRBD1 (6 bases). Germline V CDR1 and CDR2: MNHNS, SASEGT. The CDR3 is 14 amino acids. The V gene lost 6 bases and the J gene lost 2 bases, with 13 bases spanning the gap. Written as DNA, the CDR3 is TGTGCCAGCAGGACCCCTAGGGGGAACTATGGCTACACCTTC. Encoded protein: CASRTPRGNYGYTF.

Concerning this clone: Other DNA sequences in the same sample also yield this CDR3. The chain links TRBV20-1 to TRBJ2-1; 7 nucleotides line up with TRBD1. CDR3 length: 11 residues. V shed 3 bases, J shed 10 bases, and the junction held 3 bases outside the gene matches. Germline V CDR1 and CDR2: DFQATT, SNEGSKA (reference sequence). The CDR3: CSASRTGEQFF. The DNA for the CDR3 is TGCAGTGCTAGCCGGACAGGAGAGCAGTTCTTC.

The chain has TRBV27 and TRBJ1-5; 7 bases are shared with TRBD1. CDR1 and CDR2 from the germline V gene are MNHEY and SMNVEV (reference sequence). This CDR3 is 15 amino acids long. V was clipped by 5 bases and J by 3 bases; unmatched bases: 7. CDR3 nucleotide sequence: TGTGCCAGCAGTAGGATGACAGGGAACAATCAGCCCCAGCATTTT. It yields the protein CASSRMTGNNQPQHF.

The genes are TRBV7-7 and TRBJ2-2; D gene unclear. Germline-derived CDR1 and CDR2 are SSHAT and FNYEAQ (reference sequence). Trimming shortened V by 5 bases and J by 1 base, and 5 bases separated the two germline ends. The CDR3 length is 13 residues. The DNA of the CDR3 is TGTGCCAGCAGCCCATTGAACACCGGGGAGCTGTTTTTT. This encodes CASSPLNTGELFF.

V and J are TRBV6-5 and TRBJ2-2; D remains ambiguous. The CDR3 totals 15 residues. V gave up 3 bases and J gave up 0 bases, with 8 bases separating them. Germline lookup yields CDR1 MNHEY and CDR2 SVGAGI. The DNA for the CDR3 is TGTGCCAGCAGTTATCTCCTAGCGAACACCGGGGAGCTGTTTTTT. Encoded protein: CASSYLLANTGELFF.

This chain uses TRBV27 with TRBJ1-2, with 11 bases aligning to TRBD1. The germline V gene has CDR1 MNHEY and CDR2 SMNVEV (reference sequence). J lost 10 bases, V lost 7 bases, and 8 bases had no gene match. This CDR3 spans 13 amino acids. The DNA for the CDR3 is TGTGCCAGCACCCATCGGGACAGGGGGGTCTACACCTTC. The encoded protein is CASTHRDRGVYTF.

In this sample, this clone turned up once. V gene TRBV11-2 combines with J gene TRBJ1-4; TRBD1 aligns across 8 bases. CDR3 size: 14 residues. Trimming took 5 bases from V and 8 from J; bases not matched to a gene: 7. Germline CDR1 and CDR2: SGHAT and FQNNGV. The CDR3 nucleotides are TGTGCCAGCAGCCGTGACAGGGGAGGAGAAAAACTGTTTTTT. Translated, it gives CASSRDRGGEKLFF.

This chain links TRBV5-1 with TRBJ2-3; D uncertain. Per the germline V gene, CDR1 is SGHRS and CDR2 is YFSETQ. The CDR3 covers 14 residues. V was clipped by 7 bases and J by 2 bases, with 14 bases between them. The CDR3 sequence is CASAQLADTDTQYF. In DNA, the CDR3 is TGCGCCAGCGCCCAGCTTGCGGACACAGATACGCAGTATTTT.